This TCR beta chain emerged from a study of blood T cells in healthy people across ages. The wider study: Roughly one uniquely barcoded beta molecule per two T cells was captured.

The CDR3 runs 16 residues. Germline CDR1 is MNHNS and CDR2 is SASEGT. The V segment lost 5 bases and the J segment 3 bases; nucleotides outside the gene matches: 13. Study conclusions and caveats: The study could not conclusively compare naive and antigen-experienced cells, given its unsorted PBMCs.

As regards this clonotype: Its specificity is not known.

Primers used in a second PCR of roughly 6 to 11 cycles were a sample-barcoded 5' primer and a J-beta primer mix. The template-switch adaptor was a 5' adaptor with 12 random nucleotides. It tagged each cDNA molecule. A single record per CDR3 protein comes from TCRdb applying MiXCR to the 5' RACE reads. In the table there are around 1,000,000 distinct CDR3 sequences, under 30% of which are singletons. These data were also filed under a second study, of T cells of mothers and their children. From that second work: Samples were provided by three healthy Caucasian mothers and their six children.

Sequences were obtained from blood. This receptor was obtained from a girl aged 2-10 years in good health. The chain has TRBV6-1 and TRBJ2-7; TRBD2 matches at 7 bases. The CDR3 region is CASSRKSGTENYEQYF. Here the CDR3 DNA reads TGTGCCAGCAGTAGAAAGAGCGGGACGGAAAACTACGAGCAGTACTTC.